This T cell receptor (beta chain) derives from a study of OX40 agonist ivuxolimab in advanced cancers. A note on the overall study: Ivuxolimab was an agonistic, fully human IgG2 monoclonal antibody directed against OX40 (CD134), a costimulatory receptor. Intravenous ivuxolimab was administered to patients every 2 weeks at six dose levels: 0.01, 0.1, 0.3, 1.5, 3 and 10 mg/kg. Prior anti-PD-1, anti-PD-L1 or anti-CTLA-4 therapy was permitted, and about two fifths of dose-escalation patients had received checkpoint inhibitors. Peripheral TCRbeta sequencing aimed to test whether ivuxolimab altered TCR sequence diversity and caused clonal T-cell expansion. Three dose-escalation patients achieved partial responses, one with hepatocellular carcinoma and two with cutaneous melanoma. In the dose-escalation cohort, 75% to 90% of patients were male, and the mean age was around 60 years with a range of 23 to 79. The monotherapy dose-escalation portion (N of about 47 patients) of the phase I ivuxolimab trial is reported in the paper. Of the roughly 53 patients in dose escalation, 19 had hepatocellular carcinoma, about 15 had melanoma, 9 had renal cell carcinoma and 9 had head and neck cancer.

Genomic DNA was extracted from sorted cells for sequencing of the TCRbeta CDR3 region. The immunoSEQ Assay was used for sequencing of TCRbeta CDR3 regions. The table comes from immuneACCESS by way of TCRdb, which keeps in-frame sequences with V and J called. Part of the clones is missing from these tables; in studies checked, under half for an unresolved V gene and the rest for unknown reasons. In this sample the table shows about 83,000 clones, about 90% of which occur a single time. Less than 10% of the sample is in the top ten clones. General conclusions and limits of the study: In the 0.1-3.0 mg/kg groups, partial responders were among the patients with the lowest normalized peripheral clonal expansion, particularly in CD8+ T cells. Low levels of normalized T-cell clonal expansion were also seen in some patients who did not respond. After ivuxolimab, expanded clones were on average more numerous among CD8+ T cells than among CD4+ T cells. The antigen specificity of the peripheral T cells that underwent clonal expansion was not determined. At doses from 0.1 to 3.0 mg/kg, clonal expansion was seen in both CD4+ and CD8+ blood T cells between baseline and week 6.

From the germline V gene, CDR1 is SGHAT and CDR2 is FQNNGV. CDR3 length: 11 amino acids, cysteine to phenylalanine. Left in the record is the CDR3 DNA by itself, 33 bases read in frame from the first base. V loses 3 bases, J loses 6 bases, and the germline ends lie 5 bases apart. Details on this clone: It lacks a known antigen. Base quality data are lacking; no much larger clone is found one base away.

The trial excluded patients who had a history of autoimmune disease or who were on systemic immunosuppression. Peripheral blood for TCR sequencing was drawn from every dose cohort at baseline, at cycle 4 day 1 and at cycle 7 day 1. The samples were taken from a phase I, first-in-human, multicenter, open-label dose-escalation trial of ivuxolimab. Adults with locally advanced or metastatic melanoma, renal cell, hepatocellular, or head and neck squamous cell carcinoma were enrolled in the trial. Before TCR sequencing, CD4+ T cells and CD8+ T cells were sorted from peripheral blood as separate populations.

Sample: CD4+ or CD8+ T cells sorted from blood, taken in a trial of the OX40 agonist ivuxolimab. This clonotype was sampled from an adult with an advanced solid tumor such as melanoma, head and neck, liver or kidney cancer. Recombination linked TRBV11-2 to TRBJ1-2; the D gene lacks a confident call. The DNA sequence is TGTGCCAGCAGCTTTGGGGATGGCTACACCTTC. This codes for CASSFGDGYTF.